The sequence of this T cell receptor beta chain was determined in a study of T cells after yellow fever vaccination. TCRdb analysed the 5' RACE reads with MiXCR anew, one entry per CDR3 protein. The sample records approximately 300,000 distinct CDR3 sequences, 10% to 15% being singletons. In the case of this clonotype: No antigen is known for it.

Study observations and caveats: Clones that expanded after primary vaccination mostly reappeared after the booster (roughly 95% CD4, 88% CD8).

This CDR3 is 13 amino acids long. J lost 6 bases, V lost 4 bases, and 6 bases had no gene match. Germline V gene lookup returns CDR1 SGDLS and CDR2 YYNGEE. The input for sequencing was CD4+ T cells sorted from PBMCs, taken 45 days after the yellow fever booster vaccination. V usage is TRBV9 and J usage is TRBJ2-7; 8 nucleotides agree with TRBD2. The TCR comes from a man aged 25 to 40 who received the YFV17D yellow fever vaccine. CDR3 sequence reads: CASSSRTSPEQYF. The CDR3 DNA is TGTGCCAGCAGCTCCCGGACTAGCCCCGAGCAGTACTTC.